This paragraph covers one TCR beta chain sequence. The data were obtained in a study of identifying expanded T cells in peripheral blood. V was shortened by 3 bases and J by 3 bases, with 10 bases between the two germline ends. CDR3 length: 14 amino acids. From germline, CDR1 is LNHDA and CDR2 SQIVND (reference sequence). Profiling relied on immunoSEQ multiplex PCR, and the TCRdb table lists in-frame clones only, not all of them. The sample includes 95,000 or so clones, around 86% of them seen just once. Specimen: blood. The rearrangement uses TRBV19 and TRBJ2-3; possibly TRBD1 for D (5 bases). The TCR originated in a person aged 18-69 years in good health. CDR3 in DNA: TGTGCCAGTAGTATGCAGGGCCAGACAGATACGCAGTATTTT. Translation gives CASSMQGQTDTQYF. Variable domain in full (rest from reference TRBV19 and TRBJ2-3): DGGITQSPKYLFRKEGQNVTLSCEQNLNHDAMYWYRQDPGQGLRLIYYSQIVNDFQKGDIAEGYSVSREKKESFPLTVTSAQKNPTAFYLCASSMQGQTDTQYFGPGTRLTVL.